This TCR beta chain was found in a study of CD8 T cells in ankylosing spondylitis. CDR1 is SGHDN, CDR2 FVKESK, per germline. Trimming removed 4 bases from V and 11 bases from J, with 15 bases in between. The CDR3 is 12 residues long. MiXCR, run by TCRdb on the 5' RACE reads, gives a single entry per CDR3 protein. The sample carries 85,000 to 90,000 distinct CDR3 sequences, approximately 30% recorded once. Details on this clonotype: Its antigen remains unknown.

Findings of the study overall: What appeared characteristic of ankylosing spondylitis blood was a TCR beta motif of about eight highly homologous variants. In peripheral blood, disease-linked CD8+ clones occurred at relatively low frequencies.

The gene calls are TRBV14 and TRBJ2-7, with D perhaps being TRBD1 or TRBD2 (5 bases each). Sample: blood, either unsorted or a sorted T cell fraction (not recorded which). The receptor comes from a male donor with ankylosing spondylitis or in good health (not recorded which). CDR3 sequence reads: CASSPKGTKKYF. DNA for the CDR3: TGTGCCAGCAGCCCGAAGGGGACCAAAAAGTACTTC. Based on the CDR3 plus reference TRBV14 and TRBJ2-7, the full variable domain is EAGVTQFPSHSVIEKGQTVTLRCDPISGHDNLYWYRRVMGKEIKFLLHFVKESKQDESGMPNNRFLAERTGGTYSTLKVQPAELEDSGVYFCASSPKGTKKYFGPGTRLTVT.